These 32 T cell receptor beta chains were sequenced from one sample in a study of T cells after posttransplantation cyclophosphamide. Profiling relied on immunoSEQ multiplex PCR, and the TCRdb table lists in-frame clones only, not all of them. The sample has 50,000 to 65,000 clones, around 84% seen once. Sequenced material: PBMCs. These receptors were obtained from a man aged 30-40 years with a blood cancer, CMV-positive, and with a related stem cell donor.

This chain links TRBV11-3 with TRBJ2-2; the match to TRBD2 covers 10 bases. Germline loops: CDR1 SGHNT, CDR2 YENEEA. The CDR3 contains 16 residues. The V and J ends lost 5 bases and 6 bases, in that order; junction bases with no gene match: 9. CDR3 loop: CASSPGLSGRAGELFF. In DNA, the CDR3 is TGTGCCAGCAGCCCCGGCCTCAGCGGGAGGGCCGGGGAGCTGTTTTTT.

The chain combines TRBV27 with TRBJ1-1; D possibly corresponds to TRBD1 (6 bases). Between the trimmed V and J ends, which lost 6 bases and 10 bases, there was a span of 21 bases. Per the germline V gene, CDR1 is MNHEY and CDR2 is SMNVEV (reference sequence). There are 14 residues in the CDR3. The CDR3: CASSQGQLLKAAFF. Written as DNA, the CDR3 is TGTGCCAGCAGCCAGGGGCAGCTACTAAAGGCAGCTTTCTTT.

The rearrangement joins TRBV7-9 to TRBJ2-2; D is possibly TRBD1 (5 bases). V dropped 10 bases and J dropped 8 bases, with 20 bases sitting between them. This CDR3 spans 14 amino acids. Germline lookup yields CDR1 SEHNR and CDR2 FQNEAQ (reference sequence). CDR3 nucleotide sequence: TGTGCCACCACCCCCGGCAGGGTAGAGGGGGAGCTGTTTTTT. The encoded protein is CATTPGRVEGELFF.

The rearrangement joins TRBV18 to TRBJ1-4; 7 bases align to TRBD1. Germline V gene sequence: CDR1 KGHSH, CDR2 LQKENI. V lost 2 bases to trimming and J lost 6 bases; unmatched junction nucleotides: 9. The CDR3 is made up of 16 amino acids. CDR3 loop: CASSPFVGGWDEKLFF. CDR3 bases: TGTGCCAGCTCACCATTTGTAGGGGGCTGGGATGAAAAACTGTTTTTT. The whole variable domain, filled in from reference TRBV18 and TRBJ1-4, reads NAGVMQNPRHLVRRRGQEARLRCSPMKGHSHVYWYRQLPEEGLKFMVYLQKENIIDESGMPKERFSAEFPKEGPSILRIQQVVRGDSAAYFCASSPFVGGWDEKLFFGSGTQLSVL.

The chain links TRBV27 to TRBJ2-5, with no clear D. The DNA end is more similar to TRBJ2-7, so the J call may be wrong. Germline V gene data show CDR1 as MNHEY and CDR2 as SMNVEV (reference sequence). CDR3 length: 13 residues. The CDR3 loop reads CASSLSRFYEQYF. The CDR3 DNA sequence: TGTGCCAGCAGTTTAAGCCGGTTCTACGAGCAGTACTTC.

The CDR3 DNA reads TGTGCCAGCAGCCCCTCGCAGGGACAACGTCCCACAGATACGCAGTATTTT. Amino acids: CASSPSQGQRPTDTQYF. This chain joins TRBV7-9 and TRBJ2-3; a weak D match, TRBD1 (6 bases). Trimming cost V 5 bases and J 2 bases, with 20 bases left between them. Germline CDR1 SEHNR, CDR2 FQNEAQ (reference sequence). The CDR3 contains 17 residues. Combining the CDR3 with reference TRBV7-9 and TRBJ2-3 gives the whole variable domain DTGVSQNPRHKITKRGQNVTFRCDPISEHNRLYWYRQTLGQGPEFLTYFQNEAQLEKSRLLSDRFSAERPKGSFSTLEIQRTEQGDSAMYLCASSPSQGQRPTDTQYFGPGTRLTVL.

V is TRBV7-9 and J is TRBJ1-4, with 9 bases fitting TRBD1. Germline CDR1 is SEHNR and CDR2 is FQNEAQ (reference sequence). Unmatched junction bases numbered 10, after V lost 1 base and J lost 7 bases. The CDR3 loop spans 17 amino acids. The CDR3 DNA sequence: TGTGCCAGCAGCTTAGTGATCAGGAAGGACAGGGGTGAAAAACTGTTTTTT. It codes for CASSLVIRKDRGEKLFF.

The rearrangement joins TRBV2 to TRBJ2-3, with 8 bases matching TRBD2. The CDR3 spans 14 residues. Germline V CDR1 and CDR2: SNHLY, FYNNEI. With 6 bases clipped from V and 2 bases from J, the junction kept 4 bases outside the gene matches. The CDR3 DNA follows: TGTGCCAGCAGACAGCGGGGGATCACAGATACGCAGTATTTT. Protein sequence: CASRQRGITDTQYF.

The genes are TRBV4-1 and TRBJ2-7, with 7 bases aligning to TRBD1. The CDR3 loop spans 13 amino acids. The ends lost 4 bases at V and 2 bases at J; junction bases unmatched: 2. Germline assignment: CDR1 MGHRA and CDR2 YSYEKL. The CDR3 reads CASSRDSTYEQYF. CDR3 nucleotides: TGCGCCAGCAGCCGGGACAGTACCTACGAGCAGTACTTC.

This clone was recorded only once. This chain links TRBV9 with TRBJ2-1; no clear D gene. Trimming took 4 bases from V and 0 from J, leaving 11 bases between them. Germline lookup yields CDR1 SGDLS and CDR2 YYNGEE. The CDR3 spans 15 residues. CDR3 coding DNA: TGTGCCAGCAGCACACAGTCGAGCTCCTACAATGAGCAGTTCTTC. Protein product: CASSTQSSSYNEQFF.

The V call is TRBV5-6, the J call TRBJ2-1; D is unresolved. Trimming shortened V by 0 bases and J by 10 bases, and 5 bases separated the two germline ends. CDR1 is SGHDT and CDR2 is YYEEEE in the germline V gene. The CDR3 runs to 11 residues. This CDR3 is CASSLGMEQFF. The CDR3 region has the DNA TGTGCCAGCAGCTTGGGTATGGAGCAGTTCTTC.

This chain links TRBV18 with TRBJ2-7; no firm D call. Germline CDR1 and CDR2: KGHSH and LQKENI. This CDR3 comprises 16 residues. The V gene lost 3 bases and the J gene lost 3 bases, with 18 bases spanning the gap. CDR3: CASSPPNEPAFYEQYF. The CDR3 DNA reads TGTGCCAGCTCACCTCCTAACGAACCCGCTTTCTACGAGCAGTACTTC.

CDR3 sequence (DNA): TGTGCCAGCAGGTCCCTAGCGGGACTTGGGGCAACTCAAGAGACCCAGTACTTC. It encodes CASRSLAGLGATQETQYF. This rearrangement joins TRBV2 to TRBJ2-5, with TRBD2 identical over 9 bases. This CDR3 is built from 18 residues. Germline V gives CDR1 SNHLY, CDR2 FYNNEI. V was clipped by 6 bases and J by 2 bases; unmatched bases: 16. Complete variable domain (other parts from reference TRBV2 and TRBJ2-5): EPEVTQTPSHQVTQMGQEVILRCVPISNHLYFYWYRQILGQKVEFLVSFYNNEISEKSEIFDDQFSVERPDGSNFTLKIRSTKLEDSAMYFCASRSLAGLGATQETQYFGPGTRLLVL.

V usage is TRBV14 and J usage is TRBJ2-5, with D possibly being TRBD2 (5 bases). Germline V gives CDR1 SGHDN, CDR2 FVKESK. CDR3 size: 15 residues. V shed 0 bases and J shed 4 bases, with 12 bases lying between them. CDR3 region: CASSQDRGRRETQYF. The CDR3, as DNA: TGTGCCAGCAGCCAAGATCGAGGGCGGAGAGAGACCCAGTACTTC.

This chain connects TRBV7-8 to TRBJ2-5, with D maybe TRBD2 (5 bases). The germline V gene has CDR1 SGHVS and CDR2 FQNEAQ. The CDR3 has 12 residues. Between the trimmed V and J ends, which lost 8 bases and 5 bases, there was a span of 12 bases. In nucleotides, the CDR3 is TGTGCCAGCCGGGATTCAGAGGAGACCCAGTACTTC. Its protein is CASRDSEETQYF.

The V call is TRBV25-1, the J call TRBJ1-2; 7 bases line up with TRBD1. The J segment lost 12 bases and the V segment lost 0 bases, leaving 16 bases of the junction unmatched. The V gene's germline CDR1 is MGHDK and CDR2 SYGVNS. The CDR3 totals 16 residues. The CDR3 is CASSEYGSPGGIGHTF. The CDR3 coding sequence is TGTGCCAGCAGTGAATATGGGTCCCCAGGGGGGATCGGCCACACCTTC.

The genes are TRBV19 and TRBJ2-7, with 7 bases lining up with TRBD1. Losses at the gene ends were 4 bases for V and 4 bases for J; bases not matched to a gene: 4. The CDR3 runs 13 residues. Germline lookup yields CDR1 LNHDA and CDR2 SQIVND (reference sequence). The CDR3: CASSTPGGYEQYF. Written as DNA, the CDR3 is TGTGCCAGTAGTACTCCAGGGGGTTACGAGCAGTACTTC.

The chain uses TRBV25-1 and TRBJ1-3; unclear D gene. The V gene lost 6 bases and the J gene lost 0 bases, with 6 bases spanning the gap. The CDR3 is 13 residues long. Looked up from germline, CDR1 is MGHDK and CDR2 is SYGVNS. CDR3 DNA sequence: TGTGCCAGCAGCATAGACTCTGGAAACACCATATATTTT. Its translation: CASSIDSGNTIYF.

V usage is TRBV19 and J usage is TRBJ2-7, with a weak D call TRBD1 (6 bases). Trimming pared 4 bases from V and 5 bases from J, leaving 9 bases between. CDR3 size: 12 residues. In germline, CDR1 is LNHDA, CDR2 SQIVND (reference sequence). The CDR3 reads CASSTGAHEQYF. For the CDR3, the DNA is TGTGCCAGTAGTACAGGGGCCCACGAGCAGTACTTC.

This chain connects TRBV7-2 to TRBJ1-1, with 7 positions matching TRBD1. V was pared by 1 base and J by 3 bases, with 11 bases of the junction left unmatched. From germline, CDR1 is SGHTA and CDR2 FQGNSA. The CDR3 spans 17 residues. The CDR3 loop reads CASSLGGTEGWYTEAFF. CDR3 nucleotide sequence: TGTGCCAGCAGCTTAGGGGGGACAGAGGGTTGGTACACTGAAGCTTTCTTT.

CDR3 DNA: TGTGCCAGCAGCTTAGCGGGGACAGCGAATCAGCCCCAGCATTTT. Translation: CASSLAGTANQPQHF. The chain employs TRBV7-2 and TRBJ1-5; 7 bases are shared with TRBD1. The CDR3 runs 15 residues. Germline V gene sequence: CDR1 SGHTA, CDR2 FQGNSA. V gave up 0 bases and J gave up 4 bases; unmatched junction bases: 3.

This sequence joins TRBV4-2 and TRBJ2-5; perhaps TRBD2 as D (6 bases). Germline loops: CDR1 LGHNA, CDR2 YNFKEQ. The CDR3 length is 14 residues. Trimming removed 1 base from V and 3 bases from J, with 9 bases in between. CDR3 nucleotide sequence: TGTGCCAGCAGCCAAGTGTCGGGGGAAGAGACCCAGTACTTC. Its translation is CASSQVSGEETQYF.

This chain connects TRBV5-1 to TRBJ2-7; 7 nucleotides align to TRBD1. CDR1 SGHRS and CDR2 YFSETQ come from the germline V gene. The J segment lost 0 bases and the V segment lost 3 bases, leaving 6 bases of the junction unmatched. This CDR3 region has 15 residues. Written as DNA, the CDR3 is TGCGCCAGCAGCTCTGGACAGGACCCCTCCTACGAGCAGTACTTC. Encoded protein: CASSSGQDPSYEQYF. Filled out from reference TRBV5-1 and TRBJ2-7, the complete variable domain reads KAGVTQTPRYLIKTRGQQVTLSCSPISGHRSVSWYQQTPGQGLQFLFEYFSETQRNKGNFPGRFSGRQFSNSRSEMNVSTLELGDSALYLCASSSGQDPSYEQYFGPGTRLTVT.

The rearrangement uses TRBV7-2 and TRBJ1-2, with 7 bases matching TRBD1. Germline loops: CDR1 SGHTA, CDR2 FQGNSA. The CDR3 contains 14 residues. After removal of 0 bases from V and 8 bases from J, the junction contained 6 bases not matched to a gene. Here the CDR3 DNA reads TGTGCCAGCAGCTTAGCCTACAGGGGTGGGGGCTACACCTTC. It encodes CASSLAYRGGGYTF. Based on the CDR3 plus reference TRBV7-2 and TRBJ1-2, the full variable domain is GAGVSQSPSNKVTEKGKDVELRCDPISGHTALYWYRQSLGQGLEFLIYFQGNSAPDKSGLPSDRFSAERTGGSVSTLTIQRTQQEDSAVYLCASSLAYRGGGYTFGSGTRLTVV.

The chain has TRBV5-1 and TRBJ2-5; D uncertain. Trimming stripped 4 bases from V and 2 bases from J, with 12 bases between. CDR1 is SGHRS, CDR2 YFSETQ, per germline. CDR3 length equals 14 residues. DNA for the CDR3: TGCGCCAGCAGCCTGGTGTCCGGGCAAGAGACCCAGTACTTC. The encoded protein is CASSLVSGQETQYF.

The chain combines TRBV7-3 with TRBJ2-6; D is ambiguous. Trimming removed 4 bases from V and 0 bases from J, with 7 bases in between. CDR1 and CDR2 from the germline V gene are SGHTA and FQGTGA. The length of the CDR3 is 15 residues. The CDR3 loop is CASSSQYSGANVLTF. As DNA, the CDR3 is TGTGCCAGCAGCTCCCAGTACTCTGGGGCCAACGTCCTGACTTTC.

The rearrangement joins TRBV28 to TRBJ2-3; 15 bases fit TRBD2. This CDR3 has 19 amino acids. CDR1 is MDHEN and CDR2 is SYDVKM in the germline V gene. After removal of 5 bases from V and 0 bases from J, the junction contained 9 bases not matched to a gene. The DNA for the CDR3 is TGTGCCAGCAGTCCTCAGGGACTAGCGGGAGGCGATAGCACAGATACGCAGTATTTT. Translated, it gives CASSPQGLAGGDSTDTQYF.

The rearrangement links TRBV7-9 to TRBJ2-6; 8 nucleotides match TRBD1. Germline V gene data show CDR1 as SEHNR and CDR2 as FQNEAQ (reference sequence). The CDR3 runs to 18 residues. V lost 5 bases, J lost 0 bases, and 9 bases stayed unmatched. In DNA, the CDR3 is TGTGCCAGCAGCCCTACAGGGGGTTACATCTCTGGGGCCAACGTCCTGACTTTC. It specifies CASSPTGGYISGANVLTF. Full variable domain (rest looked up from reference TRBV7-9 and TRBJ2-6): DTGVSQNPRHKITKRGQNVTFRCDPISEHNRLYWYRQTLGQGPEFLTYFQNEAQLEKSRLLSDRFSAERPKGSFSTLEIQRTEQGDSAMYLCASSPTGGYISGANVLTFGAGSRLTVL.

This clone appeared once. The chain recombines TRBV5-4 with TRBJ2-1; tentative D call: TRBD2 (5 bases). The CDR3 contains 16 residues. Trimming took 1 base from V and 6 from J, leaving 17 bases between them. The germline CDR1 and CDR2 sequences are SGHNT and YYREEE (reference sequence). As DNA, the CDR3 is TGTGCCAGCAGCTTGAACGAGGGCCCGGGCGCCAATGAGCAGTTCTTC. It encodes CASSLNEGPGANEQFF. The full variable domain, in which reference TRBV5-4 and TRBJ2-1 provide the parts outside the CDR3, is ETGVTQSPTHLIKTRGQQVTLRCSSQSGHNTVSWYQQALGQGPQFIFQYYREEENGRGNFPPRFSGLQFPNYSSELNVNALELDDSALYLCASSLNEGPGANEQFFGPGTRLTVL.

V gene TRBV19 combines with J gene TRBJ2-7; TRBD1 is a possible D gene (6 bases). Germline V gives CDR1 LNHDA, CDR2 SQIVND (reference sequence). The CDR3 sequence is 15 residues long. The V end lost 3 bases, the J end lost 1 base, and 13 bases lay between the germline ends. CDR3 sequence reads: CASSMGDRPSYEQYF. Here the CDR3 DNA reads TGTGCCAGTAGTATGGGAGACAGGCCATCCTACGAGCAGTACTTC.

This clone was observed once. This sequence joins TRBV19 and TRBJ2-7; D is possibly TRBD1 (6 bases). Germline V gene lookup returns CDR1 LNHDA and CDR2 SQIVND (reference sequence). This CDR3 is 11 amino acids long. Trimming removed 3 bases from V and 7 bases from J, with 7 bases in between. For the CDR3, the DNA is TGTGCCAGTAGTATGGGGGCGGAGCAGTACTTC. Its protein product is CASSMGAEQYF.

This rearrangement joins TRBV7-3 to TRBJ2-5; D is unclear. The germline gives CDR1 SGHTA, CDR2 FQGTGA. The CDR3 length is 13 residues. V was clipped by 2 bases and J by 2 bases, with 6 bases between them. This CDR3 reads CASSLAVQETQYF. DNA for the CDR3: TGTGCCAGCAGCTTAGCAGTACAAGAGACCCAGTACTTC.